A selection of T cell receptor beta chains follows, all from one sample in a study of a mutant IDH1 vaccine in newly diagnosed glioma. Sequenced by immunoSEQ multiplex PCR; TCRdb stores in-frame clones only, minus some. Here the sample spans around 49,000 clones, approximately 78% being singletons. For these TCRs, the target antigens are not known. Sequencing used PBMCs, obtained from a glioma patient whose treatment included an IDH1 peptide vaccine. Every receptor here comes from a man in his forties or fifties with glioma. Both conserved end residues are part of each CDR3. Fields, in order: D gene, J gene, clone size, CDR3 length, V gene, CDR3 protein, CDR3 DNA. The D gene is left open where the match is weak. Some rows have no size entry. The others give once, few or many, or a class for an expanded clone.

.	TRBJ2-7	.	18	TRBV5-1	CASSLNQGGGTGSYEQYF	TGCGCCAGCAGCTTGAACCAAGGTGGGGGGACGGGGTCCTACGAGCAGTACTTC
.	TRBJ2-7	.	15	TRBV7-2	CASSWRTGSSYEQYF	TGTGCCAGCAGCTGGCGGACGGGGAGCTCCTACGAGCAGTACTTC
.	TRBJ1-5	few	13	TRBV13	CASTQGGNQPQHF	TGTGCCAGCACTCAAGGGGGGAATCAGCCCCAGCATTTT
.	TRBJ1-2	.	14	TRBV6-1	CASSEGGTFDRYTF	TGTGCCAGCAGTGAAGGGGGGACATTTGATCGCTACACCTTC
TRBD1	TRBJ1-5	once	15	TRBV27	CASSLRTGSNQPQHF	TGTGCCAGCAGTTTAAGGACAGGTAGCAATCAGCCCCAGCATTTT
.	TRBJ1-1	.	15	TRBV6-1	CASSESGALNTEAFF	TGTGCCAGCAGTGAGTCAGGGGCCTTGAACACTGAAGCTTTCTTT
.	TRBJ2-3	.	16	TRBV7-8	CASSLDAGASTDTQYF	TGTGCCAGCAGCTTAGATGCGGGGGCTAGCACAGATACGCAGTATTTT
TRBD1	TRBJ1-2	.	16	TRBV10-3	CAISDGTGGRIHGYTF	TGTGCCATCAGTGATGGGACAGGGGGGAGAATCCATGGCTACACCTTC
.	TRBJ1-1	.	15	TRBV5-4	CASSKMLSGSTEAFF	TGTGCCAGCAGCAAGATGCTTTCCGGGAGCACTGAAGCTTTCTTT
TRBD1	TRBJ1-2	.	16	TRBV7-8	CASSLRAGGANYGYTF	TGTGCCAGCAGCTTAAGAGCAGGGGGAGCGAACTATGGCTACACCTTC
.	TRBJ1-1	.	13	TRBV4-3	CASSHRVFTEAFF	TGCGCCAGCAGCCATAGGGTGTTCACTGAAGCTTTCTTT
.	TRBJ2-6	.	18	TRBV19	CASSPPGTPSSGANVLTF	TGTGCCAGTAGCCCACCCGGGACACCAAGCTCTGGGGCCAACGTCCTGACTTTC
TRBD1	TRBJ2-2	medium-sized	14	TRBV9	CASSPLTGAGELFF	TGTGCCAGCAGCCCTCTCACAGGGGCCGGGGAGCTGTTTTTT
TRBD1	TRBJ1-2	.	16	TRBV27	CASSWGTGDPLYGYTF	TGTGCCAGCAGTTGGGGGACAGGGGACCCATTATATGGCTACACCTTC
.	TRBJ1-5	.	13	TRBV2	CASSGEGNQPQHF	TGTGCCAGCAGTGGGGAGGGCAATCAGCCCCAGCATTTT
.	TRBJ1-2	.	13	TRBV18	CASSPSAGTGYTF	TGTGCCAGCTCCCCCAGTGCAGGGACTGGCTACACCTTC
TRBD1	TRBJ1-5	.	14	TRBV7-2	CASSFTGDGQPQHF	TGTGCCAGCAGCTTTACAGGGGACGGACAGCCCCAGCATTTT
.	TRBJ2-1	.	12	TRBV5-4	CASSLDYYEQFF	TGTGCCAGCAGCCTGGACTACTATGAGCAGTTCTTC
.	TRBJ2-5	.	16	TRBV6-1	CASSEAMKDPLETQYF	TGTGCCAGCAGTGAAGCGATGAAGGACCCGTTGGAGACCCAGTACTTC
.	TRBJ1-1	.	19	TRBV19	CASSMGFGQALGEDTEAFF	TGTGCCAGTAGTATGGGTTTTGGGCAGGCGCTTGGCGAGGACACTGAAGCTTTCTTT
.	TRBJ1-4	.	14	TRBV6-5	CASSGTVTNEKLFF	TGTGCCAGCTCGGGAACCGTGACTAATGAAAAACTGTTTTTT
TRBD2	TRBJ2-5	.	18	TRBV15	CATSKVGFASGGQETQYF	TGTGCCACCAGCAAAGTTGGATTTGCTAGCGGGGGGCAAGAGACCCAGTACTTC
TRBD1	TRBJ2-5	.	14	TRBV9	CASSATGGQETQYF	TGTGCCAGCAGCGCGACAGGGGGCCAAGAGACCCAGTACTTC
.	TRBJ2-2	.	14	TRBV5-1	CASSYDTNTGELFF	TGCGCCAGCAGCTATGACACCAACACCGGGGAGCTGTTTTTT
TRBD1	TRBJ1-1	.	12	TRBV30	CAWSVGQGWSFF	TGTGCCTGGAGTGTAGGACAGGGATGGTCTTTCTTT
.	TRBJ1-1	.	15	TRBV5-5	CASSWGAGMNTEAFF	TGTGCCAGCAGTTGGGGGGCGGGCATGAACACTGAAGCTTTCTTT
.	TRBJ2-2	.	14	TRBV6-1	CASSERDFTGELFF	TGTGCCAGCAGTGAACGGGACTTCACCGGGGAGCTGTTTTTT
.	TRBJ1-2	.	14	TRBV9	CASSVGLAAYGYTF	TGTGCCAGCAGCGTAGGGTTGGCGGCCTATGGCTACACCTTC
.	TRBJ1-1	.	13	TRBV7-3	CASSSAAGTEAFF	TGTGCCAGCAGCTCGGCCGCGGGAACTGAAGCTTTCTTT
.	TRBJ2-1	.	13	TRBV15	CATSRDAGNEQFF	TGTGCCACCAGCAGAGATGCGGGTAATGAGCAGTTCTTC
TRBD1	TRBJ2-7	.	15	TRBV14	CASSRDRFNSYEQYF	TGTGCCAGCAGCCGGGACAGGTTCAACTCCTACGAGCAGTACTTC
.	TRBJ2-2	.	14	TRBV9	CASSVVGSTGELFF	TGTGCCAGCAGCGTAGTAGGTAGCACCGGGGAGCTGTTTTTT
TRBD1	TRBJ2-1	few	16	TRBV30	CAWRAGNRGHSNEQFF	TGTGCCTGGAGGGCCGGGAACAGGGGGCATAGTAATGAGCAGTTCTTC
.	TRBJ2-7	few	12	TRBV27	CASSTPPGEQYF	TGTGCCAGCAGCACACCTCCGGGCGAGCAGTACTTC
TRBD1	TRBJ2-4	.	15	TRBV30	CAWSGKGGGQNIQYF	TGTGCCTGGTCAGGGAAAGGGGGCGGCCAAAACATTCAGTACTTC
.	TRBJ1-2	.	13	TRBV30	CAWSVGEWTGYTF	TGTGCCTGGAGTGTCGGGGAGTGGACTGGCTACACCTTC
.	TRBJ2-2	.	15	TRBV28	CASSDYNRDTGELFF	TGTGCCAGCAGTGATTACAACAGGGATACAGGGGAGCTGTTTTTT
.	TRBJ1-5	.	16	TRBV4-1	CASSQEGTREGQPQHF	TGCGCCAGCAGCCAAGAAGGGACAAGGGAAGGGCAGCCCCAGCATTTT
.	TRBJ2-7	.	11	TRBV19	CASKASHEQYF	TGTGCCAGTAAGGCCTCCCACGAGCAGTACTTC
.	TRBJ1-2	.	13	TRBV6-5	CASSSQGIEGYTF	TGTGCCAGCAGTTCACAGGGAATTGAGGGCTACACCTTC
.	TRBJ2-7	.	14	TRBV4-2	CASSQTQVSYEQYF	TGTGCCAGCAGCCAGACTCAGGTTTCCTACGAGCAGTACTTC
.	TRBJ1-1	.	13	TRBV10-2	CASKGRYDVGAFF	TGCGCCAGCAAGGGCAGGTACGATGTTGGAGCTTTCTTT
TRBD2	TRBJ2-5	.	16	TRBV10-3	CAISAAGGPGKETQYF	TGTGCCATCAGTGCTGCGGGGGGGCCCGGAAAAGAGACCCAGTACTTC
TRBD2	TRBJ2-5	.	18	TRBV4-2	CASSQDLSGGPTTETQYF	TGTGCCAGCAGCCAAGATCTTAGCGGGGGCCCTACAACGGAGACCCAGTACTTC
.	TRBJ2-1	.	15	TRBV5-1	CASSLAQGGGNEQFF	TGCGCCAGCAGCTTGGCCCAGGGTGGGGGCAATGAGCAGTTCTTC
TRBD1	TRBJ1-1	.	13	TRBV5-4	CASSLTGGTEAFF	TGTGCCAGCAGCTTAACAGGGGGGACTGAAGCTTTCTTT
.	TRBJ2-5	.	14	TRBV18	CASSPGGYRETQYF	TGTGCCAGCTCACCAGGGGGGTATCGGGAGACCCAGTACTTC
.	TRBJ1-6	.	12	TRBV25-1	CASSLYNSPLHF	TGTGCCAGCAGTCTATATAATTCACCCCTCCACTTT
TRBD1	TRBJ1-2	.	13	TRBV19	CASKEGAGYGYTF	TGTGCCAGTAAGGAGGGGGCGGGCTATGGCTACACCTTC
TRBD1	TRBJ2-2	.	16	TRBV19	CASRNGQGAHTGELFF	TGTGCCAGTAGAAACGGACAGGGGGCTCACACCGGGGAGCTGTTTTTT
.	TRBJ1-2	few	8	TRBV6-1	CASSEPVF	TGTGCCAGCAGTGAACCGGTGTTC
.	TRBJ2-1	.	13	TRBV10-3	CATRLRGANEQFF	TGTGCCACCCGGCTCCGGGGGGCGAATGAGCAGTTCTTC
.	TRBJ1-3	.	14	TRBV19	CASTPPGPGNTIYF	TGTGCCAGTACGCCCCCAGGGCCGGGAAACACCATATATTTT
TRBD1	TRBJ2-5	.	15	TRBV25-1	CASRPSDRAQETQYF	TGTGCCAGCCGACCCTCCGACAGGGCCCAAGAGACCCAGTACTTC
TRBD1	TRBJ1-6	few	13	TRBV11-2	CASSTTEGAPLHF	TGTGCCAGCAGCACCACTGAGGGGGCCCCCCTCCACTTT
.	TRBJ2-3	once	17	TRBV19	CASSIVSGTLDTDTQYF	TGTGCCAGTAGTATAGTTTCCGGGACACTTGACACAGATACGCAGTATTTT
TRBD1	TRBJ1-2	.	14	TRBV7-2	CASSQGQGVFGYTF	TGTGCCAGCAGCCAGGGACAGGGGGTATTTGGCTACACCTTC
TRBD1	TRBJ2-7	.	13	TRBV19	CASRRNRGYEQYF	TGTGCCAGTAGGCGGAACAGGGGCTACGAGCAGTACTTC
.	TRBJ2-3	.	15	TRBV9	CASSVGAYPRDTQYF	TGTGCCAGCAGCGTAGGCGCTTACCCTAGAGATACGCAGTATTTT